The rows below give T cell receptor beta chains drawn from one sample of a study of T cells after yellow fever vaccination. TCRdb ran MiXCR on the 5' RACE reads and lists one entry per CDR3 protein. The data show around 610,000 distinct CDR3 sequences, around an eighth seen once. Material: PBMCs, obtained on the day of the yellow fever booster vaccination. The receptors shown here come from a young man who received the YFV17D yellow fever vaccine. CDR3s include the opening cysteine and the closing phenylalanine or tryptophan. Clone size is given for some rows only: seen once, a few or many times, or a class if the clone is expanded.

v_gene: TRBV20-1; abundance: .; j_gene: TRBJ1-1; CDR3aa: CSATGTGGLGWTEAFF
v_gene: TRBV2; abundance: few; j_gene: TRBJ2-1; CDR3aa: CATTTGGNEQFF
v_gene: TRBV6-5; abundance: few; j_gene: TRBJ2-1; CDR3aa: CASSFERRELNEQFF
v_gene: TRBV11-2; abundance: .; j_gene: TRBJ2-1; CDR3aa: CASSLAPGLAGVEQFF
v_gene: TRBV2; abundance: few; j_gene: TRBJ1-4; CDR3aa: CASRGGLPNEKLFF
v_gene: TRBV6-2/TRBV6-3; abundance: few; j_gene: TRBJ2-5; CDR3aa: CASSYSLYAAGDEETQYF
v_gene: TRBV4-3; abundance: few; j_gene: TRBJ2-7; CDR3aa: CASSPQASAVSYEQYF
v_gene: TRBV7-2; abundance: many; j_gene: TRBJ2-5; CDR3aa: CASSLETGTQYF
v_gene: TRBV9; abundance: .; j_gene: TRBJ2-1; CDR3aa: CASSVEGLAEVLRHEQFF
v_gene: TRBV4-3; abundance: few; j_gene: TRBJ2-7; CDR3aa: CASSQGRQGINYEQYF